This T cell receptor beta chain appears in the sequencing data of a study of blood T cells in healthy people across ages. This clonotype came up a few times. Its specificity is not known. The study's findings and limits: Researchers said unsorted PBMCs prevented a conclusive naive versus antigen-experienced comparison.

The V and J ends lost 2 bases and 4 bases, in that order; junction bases with no gene match: 3. This CDR3 has 14 amino acids. Germline V lookup: CDR1 MNHEY, CDR2 SMNVEV (reference sequence). The second PCR ran roughly 6 to 11 cycles with a sample-barcoded 5' primer and J-beta primers. TCRdb called the 5' RACE reads again in MiXCR, with one record for every CDR3 protein. The table shows about 1.5 million distinct CDR3 sequences, with 35% to 45% occurring only once. Extractions gave at least 6 micrograms of total RNA per sample. The chain couples TRBV27 to TRBJ2-7; 9 bases are shared with TRBD2. Sequenced sample: blood. The TCR originated in a woman younger than 30 in good health. The CDR3 DNA reads TGTGCCAGCAGTTTACAGGCGGGAGGGTACGAGCAGTACTTC. It encodes CASSLQAGGYEQYF.